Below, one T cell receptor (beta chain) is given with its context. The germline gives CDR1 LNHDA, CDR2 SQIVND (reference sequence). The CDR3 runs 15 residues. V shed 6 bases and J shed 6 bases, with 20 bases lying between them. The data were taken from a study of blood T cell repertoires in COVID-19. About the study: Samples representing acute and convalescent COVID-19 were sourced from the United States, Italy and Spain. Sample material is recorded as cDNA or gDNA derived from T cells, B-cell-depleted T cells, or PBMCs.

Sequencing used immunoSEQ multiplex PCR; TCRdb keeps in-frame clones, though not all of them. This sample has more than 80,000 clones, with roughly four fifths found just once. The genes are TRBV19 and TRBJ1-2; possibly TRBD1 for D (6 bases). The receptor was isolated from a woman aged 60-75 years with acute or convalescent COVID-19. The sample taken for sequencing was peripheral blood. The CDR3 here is CASSPERRGVDGYTF. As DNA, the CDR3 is TGTGCCAGTAGCCCCGAGCGCAGGGGAGTCGATGGCTACACCTTC. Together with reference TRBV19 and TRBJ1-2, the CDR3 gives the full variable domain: DGGITQSPKYLFRKEGQNVTLSCEQNLNHDAMYWYRQDPGQGLRLIYYSQIVNDFQKGDIAEGYSVSREKKESFPLTVTSAQKNPTAFYLCASSPERRGVDGYTFGSGTRLTVV.